The clone carrying this T cell receptor beta chain was picked up many times. Its specificity is not known. The entry originates in a study of regulatory T cells in long-lasting Graves disease. The time point: newly diagnosed GD, antithyroid drugs for less than 3 months. There was RNA extracted from PBMCs, and the TCR library was made from it. General study findings and limits: Persistent cases favored TRBV28, TRBJ1-2 and TRBJ2-5.

The CDR3 is made up of 16 amino acids. Germline CDR1 DFQATT, CDR2 SNEGSKA (reference sequence). The V end lost 1 base, the J end lost 0 bases, and 12 bases lay between the germline ends. TCR beta libraries were built with iRepertoire HTBI primers and Arm-PCR of CDR3 regions. One entry per CDR3 protein, called by TCRdb with MiXCR from the multiplex PCR reads. The top ten hold approximately 17% of the sample, which has approximately 360,000 distinct CDR3 sequences, approximately 10% seen once. This sample was also put to use in a study of T cells in Graves' hyperthyroidism and ophthalmopathy.

The chain is built from TRBV20-1 and TRBJ2-2, with a possible D match to TRBD1 (6 bases). The receptor's source is a woman under 30 with Graves disease. Sequencing was performed on peripheral blood mononuclear cells (PBMCs), taken at new diagnosis, from a patient treated with antithyroid drugs. DNA for the CDR3: TGCAGTGCTAGAGTAGGGGGAGCGGCGAACACCGGGGAGCTGTTTTTT. Translated: CSARVGGAANTGELFF.